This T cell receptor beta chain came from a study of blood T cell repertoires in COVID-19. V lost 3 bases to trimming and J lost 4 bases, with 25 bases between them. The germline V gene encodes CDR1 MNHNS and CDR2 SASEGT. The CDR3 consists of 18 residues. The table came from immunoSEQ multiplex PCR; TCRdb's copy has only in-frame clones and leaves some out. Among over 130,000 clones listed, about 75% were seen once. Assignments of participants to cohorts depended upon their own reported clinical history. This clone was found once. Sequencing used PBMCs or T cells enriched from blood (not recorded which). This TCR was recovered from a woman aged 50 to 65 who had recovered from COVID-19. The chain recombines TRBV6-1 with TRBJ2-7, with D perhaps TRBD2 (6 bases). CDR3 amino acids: CASSERAGGAIRTYEQYF. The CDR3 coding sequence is TGTGCCAGCAGTGAGAGGGCCGGCGGGGCCATTCGAACATACGAGCAGTACTTC.